The entry below gives a single T cell receptor (beta chain) sequence along with its context. These data originate in a study of T cell changes during pregnancy in multiple sclerosis. TCRdb's copy holds only in-frame clones and misses some; the assay was immunoSEQ multiplex PCR. The sample shows 35,000 to 40,000 clones, about 93% of them seen only once. This CDR3 is built from 14 residues. Trimming pared 4 bases from V and 2 bases from J, leaving 9 bases between. Germline assignment: CDR1 MDHEN and CDR2 SYDVKM. The chain couples TRBV28 to TRBJ2-1, with D possibly matching TRBD1 (6 bases). The receptor was isolated from a female donor in good health, enrolled as a control in a pregnancy study. The specimen comprised CD4+ T cells from peripheral blood mononuclear cells, sampled in the third trimester of pregnancy. CDR3 sequence: CASSSTGTYNEQFF. The CDR3 DNA follows: TGTGCCAGCAGTTCGACAGGAACCTACAATGAGCAGTTCTTC.